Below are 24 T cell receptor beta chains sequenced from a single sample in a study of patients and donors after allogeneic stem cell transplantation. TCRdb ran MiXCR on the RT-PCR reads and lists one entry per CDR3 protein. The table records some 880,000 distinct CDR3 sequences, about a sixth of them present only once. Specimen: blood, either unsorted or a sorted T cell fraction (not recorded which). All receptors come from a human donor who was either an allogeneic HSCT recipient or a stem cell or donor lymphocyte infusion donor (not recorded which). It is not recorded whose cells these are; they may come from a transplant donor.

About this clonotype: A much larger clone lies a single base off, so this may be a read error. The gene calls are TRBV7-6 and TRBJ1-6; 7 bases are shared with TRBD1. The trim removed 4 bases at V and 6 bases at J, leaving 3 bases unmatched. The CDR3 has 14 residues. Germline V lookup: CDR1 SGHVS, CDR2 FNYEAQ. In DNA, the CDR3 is TGTGCCAGCAGCTCCGGGACAGCTAATTCACCCCTCCACTTT. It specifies CASSSGTANSPLHF.

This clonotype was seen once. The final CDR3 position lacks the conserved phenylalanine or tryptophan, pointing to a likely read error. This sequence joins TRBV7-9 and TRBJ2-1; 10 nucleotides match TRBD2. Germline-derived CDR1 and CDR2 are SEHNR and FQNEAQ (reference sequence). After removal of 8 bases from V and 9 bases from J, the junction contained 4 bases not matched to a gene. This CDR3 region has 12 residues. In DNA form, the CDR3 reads TGTGCCAGCGGCGCTAGCGGGAGTGAGCAGTTCTCC. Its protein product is CASGASGSEQFS.

The CDR3 sequence is CASSESGAQNTEAFF. For the CDR3, the DNA is TGCGCCAGCAGTGAGTCGGGGGCCCAGAACACTGAAGCTTTCTTT. The rearrangement joins TRBV10-2 to TRBJ1-1; weak D call: TRBD1 (6 bases). V was pared by 0 bases and J by 1 base, with 9 bases between. This CDR3 comprises 15 residues. CDR1 WSHSY and CDR2 SAAADI come from the germline V gene.

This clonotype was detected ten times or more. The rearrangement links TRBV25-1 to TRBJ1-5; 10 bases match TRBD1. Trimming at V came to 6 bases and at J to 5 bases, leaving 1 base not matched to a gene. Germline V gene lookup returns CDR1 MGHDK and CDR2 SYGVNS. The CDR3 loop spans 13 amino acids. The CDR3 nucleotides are TGTGCCAGCAGGGGGACAGGGGATCAGCCCCAGCATTTT. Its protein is CASRGTGDQPQHF.

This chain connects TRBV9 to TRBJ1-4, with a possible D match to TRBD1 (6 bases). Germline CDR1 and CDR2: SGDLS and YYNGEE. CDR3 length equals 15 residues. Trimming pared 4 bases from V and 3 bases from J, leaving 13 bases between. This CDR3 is CASSRTAFSNEKLFF. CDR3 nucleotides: TGTGCCAGCAGCAGGACAGCTTTTTCTAATGAAAAACTGTTTTTT.

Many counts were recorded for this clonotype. The CDR3 nucleotides read TGTGCCATCAGGAGGGACGGCAGGCTTCTAGAGACCCAGTACTTC. Amino acids: CAIRRDGRLLETQYF. This chain joins TRBV10-3 and TRBJ2-5; D may match TRBD1 or TRBD2 (5 bases each). The CDR3 covers 15 residues. Germline CDR1 and CDR2: ENHRY and SYGVKD. The V end lost 6 bases, the J end lost 4 bases, and 18 bases lay between the germline ends.

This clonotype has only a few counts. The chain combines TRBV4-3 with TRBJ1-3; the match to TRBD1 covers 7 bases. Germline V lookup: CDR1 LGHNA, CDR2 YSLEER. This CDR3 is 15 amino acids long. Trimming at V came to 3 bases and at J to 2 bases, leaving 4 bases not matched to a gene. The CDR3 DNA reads TGCGCCAGCAGCCAGGAACAGGGGACTGGAAACACCATATATTTT. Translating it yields CASSQEQGTGNTIYF.

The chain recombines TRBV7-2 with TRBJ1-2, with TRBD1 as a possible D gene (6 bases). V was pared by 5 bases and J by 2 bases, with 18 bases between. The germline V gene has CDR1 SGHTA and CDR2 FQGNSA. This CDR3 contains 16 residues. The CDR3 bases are TGTGCCAGCAGCCGAGCCGGGGGCCCAAGAAACTATGGCTACACCTTC. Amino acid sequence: CASSRAGGPRNYGYTF.

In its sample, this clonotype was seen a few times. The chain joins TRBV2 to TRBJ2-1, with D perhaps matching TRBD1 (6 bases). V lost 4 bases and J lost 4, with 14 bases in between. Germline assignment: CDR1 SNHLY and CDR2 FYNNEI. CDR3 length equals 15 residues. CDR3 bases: TGTGCCAGCAGTGGGGGGCGGGCGGAATACAATGAGCAGTTCTTC. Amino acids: CASSGGRAEYNEQFF.

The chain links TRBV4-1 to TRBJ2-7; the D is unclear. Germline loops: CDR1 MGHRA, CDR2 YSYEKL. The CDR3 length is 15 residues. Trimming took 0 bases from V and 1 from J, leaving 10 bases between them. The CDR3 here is CASSQDGPTSYEQYF. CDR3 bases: TGCGCCAGCAGCCAAGATGGTCCGACGTCCTACGAGCAGTACTTC.

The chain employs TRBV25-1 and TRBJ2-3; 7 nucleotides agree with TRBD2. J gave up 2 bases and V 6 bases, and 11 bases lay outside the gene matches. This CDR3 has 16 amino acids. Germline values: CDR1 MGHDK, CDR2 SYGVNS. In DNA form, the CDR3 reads TGTGCCAGCAGCCCGAAGATGGGACTATACACAGATACGCAGTATTTT. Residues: CASSPKMGLYTDTQYF.

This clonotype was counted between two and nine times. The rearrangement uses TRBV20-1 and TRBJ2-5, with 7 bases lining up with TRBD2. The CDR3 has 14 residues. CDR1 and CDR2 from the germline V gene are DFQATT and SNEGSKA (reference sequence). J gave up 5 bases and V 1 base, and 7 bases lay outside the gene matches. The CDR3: CSARVAGEGETQYF. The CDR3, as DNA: TGCAGTGCTAGAGTGGCGGGAGAGGGCGAGACCCAGTACTTC.

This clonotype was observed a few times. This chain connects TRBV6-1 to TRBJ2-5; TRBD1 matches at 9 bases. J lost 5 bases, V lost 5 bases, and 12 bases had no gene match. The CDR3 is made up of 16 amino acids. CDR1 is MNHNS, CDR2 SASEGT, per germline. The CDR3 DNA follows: TGTGCCAGCAGTCTGGGGGACAGGGTCGGTGGTGAGACCCAGTACTTC. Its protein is CASSLGDRVGGETQYF.

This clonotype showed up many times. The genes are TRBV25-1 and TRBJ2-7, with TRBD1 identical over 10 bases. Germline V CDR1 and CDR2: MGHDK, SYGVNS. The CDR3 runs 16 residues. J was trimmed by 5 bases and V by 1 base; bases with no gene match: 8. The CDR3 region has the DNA TGTGCCAGCAGTGAATCTCCGGGACAGGGGTTGGACGAGCAGTACTTC. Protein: CASSESPGQGLDEQYF.

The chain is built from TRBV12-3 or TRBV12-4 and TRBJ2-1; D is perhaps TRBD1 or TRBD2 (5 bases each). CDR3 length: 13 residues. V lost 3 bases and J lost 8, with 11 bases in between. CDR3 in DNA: TGTGCCAGCAGTTTTGGGGGATTCGATGAGCAGTTCTTC. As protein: CASSFGGFDEQFF.

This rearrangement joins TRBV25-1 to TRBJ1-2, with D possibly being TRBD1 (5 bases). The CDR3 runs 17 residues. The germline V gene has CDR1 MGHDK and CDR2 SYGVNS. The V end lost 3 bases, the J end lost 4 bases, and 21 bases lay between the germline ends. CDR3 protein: CASSDHPGKGKGYGYTF. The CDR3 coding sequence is TGTGCCAGCAGTGACCATCCTGGGAAGGGGAAGGGCTATGGCTACACCTTC.

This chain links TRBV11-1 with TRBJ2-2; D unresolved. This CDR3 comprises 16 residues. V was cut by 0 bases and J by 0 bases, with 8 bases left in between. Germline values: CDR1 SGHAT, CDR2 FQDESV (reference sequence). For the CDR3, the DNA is TGTGCCAGCAGCTTAGCAGGGAACGCGAACACCGGGGAGCTGTTTTTT. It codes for CASSLAGNANTGELFF.

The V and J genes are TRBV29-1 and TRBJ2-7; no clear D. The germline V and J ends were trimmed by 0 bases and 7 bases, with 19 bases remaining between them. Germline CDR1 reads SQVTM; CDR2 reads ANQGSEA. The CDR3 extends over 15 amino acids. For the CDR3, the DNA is TGCAGCGTTGAAGAATTAGGAAGGACCAGATTGGAGCAGTACTTC. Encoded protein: CSVEELGRTRLEQYF.

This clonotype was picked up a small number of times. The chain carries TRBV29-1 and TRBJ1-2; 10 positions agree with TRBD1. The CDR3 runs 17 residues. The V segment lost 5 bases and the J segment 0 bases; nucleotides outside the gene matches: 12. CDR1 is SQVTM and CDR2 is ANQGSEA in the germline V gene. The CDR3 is CSVPRRGQGESNYGYTF. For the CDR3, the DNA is TGCAGCGTTCCTCGTCGAGGACAGGGGGAATCTAACTATGGCTACACCTTC.

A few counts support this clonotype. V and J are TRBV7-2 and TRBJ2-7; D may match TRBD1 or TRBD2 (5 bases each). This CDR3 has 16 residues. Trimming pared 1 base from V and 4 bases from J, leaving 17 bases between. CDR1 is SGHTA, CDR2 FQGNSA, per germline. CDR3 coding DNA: TGTGCCAGCAGCTTAGGGCCTTTAGACAGCGGATACGAGCAGTACTTC. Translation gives CASSLGPLDSGYEQYF.

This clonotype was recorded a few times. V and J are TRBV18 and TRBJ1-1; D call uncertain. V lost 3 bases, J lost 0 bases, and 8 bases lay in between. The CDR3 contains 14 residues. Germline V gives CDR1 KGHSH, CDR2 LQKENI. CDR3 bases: TGTGCCAGCTCACCGAGGCCGGTGAACACTGAAGCTTTCTTT. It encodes CASSPRPVNTEAFF. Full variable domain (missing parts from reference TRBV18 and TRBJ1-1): NAGVMQNPRHLVRRRGQEARLRCSPMKGHSHVYWYRQLPEEGLKFMVYLQKENIIDESGMPKERFSAEFPKEGPSILRIQQVVRGDSAAYFCASSPRPVNTEAFFGQGTRLTVV.

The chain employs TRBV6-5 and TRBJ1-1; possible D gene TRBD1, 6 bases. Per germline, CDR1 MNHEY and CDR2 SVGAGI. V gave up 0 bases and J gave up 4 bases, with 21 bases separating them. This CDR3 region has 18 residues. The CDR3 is CASSYSGRERVGGTEAFF. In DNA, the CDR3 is TGTGCCAGCAGTTACTCGGGCAGGGAGCGGGTAGGGGGCACTGAAGCTTTCTTT.

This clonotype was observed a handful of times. DNA of the CDR3: TGCGCCAGCAGCTTAGTTACGTGGCCCAACTATGGCTACACCTTC. This encodes CASSLVTWPNYGYTF. The V gene is TRBV5-1, the J gene TRBJ1-2; D gene ambiguous. The V gene lost 2 bases and the J gene lost 2 bases, with 13 bases spanning the gap. The CDR3 contains 15 residues. Per germline, CDR1 SGHRS and CDR2 YFSETQ. Full variable domain (remainder filled in from reference TRBV5-1 and TRBJ1-2): KAGVTQTPRYLIKTRGQQVTLSCSPISGHRSVSWYQQTPGQGLQFLFEYFSETQRNKGNFPGRFSGRQFSNSRSEMNVSTLELGDSALYLCASSLVTWPNYGYTFGSGTRLTVV.

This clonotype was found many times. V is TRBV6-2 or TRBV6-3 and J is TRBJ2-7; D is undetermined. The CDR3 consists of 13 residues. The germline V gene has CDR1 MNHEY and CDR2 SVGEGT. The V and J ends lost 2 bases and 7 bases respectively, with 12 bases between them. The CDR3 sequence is CASSYGSTAEQYF. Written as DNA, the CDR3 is TGTGCCAGCAGTTACGGGTCAACCGCGGAGCAGTACTTC.